The 30 T cell receptor beta chains in this list originate from one sample, sequenced in a study of blood T cell repertoires in COVID-19. Assay used: immunoSEQ multiplex PCR; TCRdb lists only in-frame clones, some missing. This table has about 250,000 clones, about 87% appearing once. Sequenced: PBMCs or T cells enriched from blood (not recorded which). These receptors were obtained from a woman in her 50s who had recovered from COVID-19.

This sequence joins TRBV7-6 and TRBJ2-1; tentative D call: TRBD2 (6 bases). CDR1 is SGHVS, CDR2 FNYEAQ, per germline. The CDR3 is made up of 18 amino acids. Trimming cost V 5 bases and J 6 bases, with 26 bases left between them. This chain's CDR3 is CASSPGVASDRLGNEQFF. CDR3 nucleotides: TGTGCCAGCAGCCCGGGGGTAGCTAGCGACCGTTTGGGCAATGAGCAGTTCTTC.

The rearrangement links TRBV6-5 to TRBJ1-1; the match to TRBD1 covers 9 bases. Per germline, CDR1 MNHEY and CDR2 SVGAGI. The CDR3 has 15 residues. With 0 bases clipped from V and 5 bases from J, the junction kept 4 bases outside the gene matches. As DNA, the CDR3 is TGTGCCAGCAGTTACTCGAGGACAGGGGAGACTGAAGCTTTCTTT. The encoded protein is CASSYSRTGETEAFF.

This chain joins TRBV5-1 and TRBJ2-5; D gene uncertain. V lost 1 base and J 5 bases, leaving 9 bases between the germline ends. Looked up from germline, CDR1 is SGHRS and CDR2 is YFSETQ. The CDR3 has 13 residues. The CDR3 loop reads CASSLKQVETQYF. The CDR3, as DNA: TGCGCCAGCAGCTTGAAGCAGGTCGAGACCCAGTACTTC.

V usage is TRBV10-3 and J usage is TRBJ1-1, with D possibly TRBD1 on 5 matching bases. Trimming removed 0 bases at V and 3 bases at J, with 11 bases between. The CDR3 totals 15 residues. Germline V gives CDR1 ENHRY, CDR2 SYGVKD. The CDR3 DNA is TGTGCCATCAGTGAGTCGTCCGGGGGGGACACTGAAGCTTTCTTT. This gives the protein CAISESSGGDTEAFF.

This clone was seen more than once but under ten times. The chain carries TRBV19 and TRBJ2-3; 9 bases line up with TRBD2. This CDR3 comprises 17 residues. V lost 5 bases and J lost 4; bases outside the gene matches: 13. Germline assignment: CDR1 LNHDA and CDR2 SQIVND (reference sequence). Here the CDR3 DNA reads TGTGCCAGTAGTTTGCGGGAGGGCCGATTTTGGGCAGATACGCAGTATTTT. This translates into CASSLREGRFWADTQYF. Looking up the rest from reference TRBV19 and TRBJ2-3 gives the full variable domain: DGGITQSPKYLFRKEGQNVTLSCEQNLNHDAMYWYRQDPGQGLRLIYYSQIVNDFQKGDIAEGYSVSREKKESFPLTVTSAQKNPTAFYLCASSLREGRFWADTQYFGPGTRLTVL.

The rearrangement uses TRBV28 and TRBJ2-1; TRBD2 aligns across 12 bases. The germline V gene encodes CDR1 MDHEN and CDR2 SYDVKM. The ends lost 5 bases at V and 0 bases at J; junction bases unmatched: 2. The CDR3 sequence is 16 residues long. The CDR3, as DNA: TGTGCCAGCAGTGAGACTAGCGGGAGCTCCTACAATGAGCAGTTCTTC. Its protein is CASSETSGSSYNEQFF.

The chain recombines TRBV28 with TRBJ1-2; no clear D gene. CDR1 MDHEN and CDR2 SYDVKM come from the germline V gene. Trimming removed 5 bases at V and 4 bases at J, with 14 bases between. The CDR3 length is 14 residues. CDR3 sequence reads: CASSQSRGFYGYTF. CDR3 in DNA: TGTGCCAGCAGTCAATCCCGAGGTTTCTATGGCTACACCTTC.

The CDR3 sequence: CASSAPDRGHIQPQHF. In nucleotides, the CDR3 is TGTGCCAGCAGTGCCCCGGACAGGGGGCATATTCAGCCCCAGCATTTT. The chain joins TRBV28 to TRBJ1-5, with 11 bases matching TRBD1. The CDR3 totals 16 residues. Germline assignment: CDR1 MDHEN and CDR2 SYDVKM. V was pared by 5 bases and J by 6 bases, with 9 bases of the junction left unmatched.

The chain links TRBV28 to TRBJ2-4; 8 bases are a match to TRBD1. V was pared by 3 bases and J by 0 bases, with 4 bases of the junction left unmatched. Germline V CDR1 and CDR2: MDHEN, SYDVKM. The CDR3 sequence is 16 residues long. In DNA form, the CDR3 reads TGTGCCAGCAGTTTCCGACAGGGGCTAGCCAAAAACATTCAGTACTTC. This codes for CASSFRQGLAKNIQYF.

This clone has just one count. The chain links TRBV7-2 to TRBJ2-1; 9 bases agree with TRBD1. The CDR3 runs to 15 residues. CDR1 and CDR2 from the germline V gene are SGHTA and FQGNSA. Germline trimming cut 4 bases from V and 7 bases from J; bases unmatched to any gene: 8. CDR3 coding DNA: TGTGCCAGCAGCTACGGGACAGGGCTTACGAATGAGCAGTTCTTC. Its translation is CASSYGTGLTNEQFF.

This clone showed up just once. The chain combines TRBV27 with TRBJ2-1; 11 bases map to TRBD2. The CDR3 extends over 12 amino acids. The V segment lost 5 bases and the J segment 9 bases; nucleotides outside the gene matches: 0. The germline gives CDR1 MNHEY, CDR2 SMNVEV (reference sequence). The CDR3 DNA follows: TGTGCCAGCAGTCTAGCGGGAGGTGAGCAGTTCTTC. The encoded protein is CASSLAGGEQFF.

The chain couples TRBV28 to TRBJ1-1; D is unclear. Germline assignment: CDR1 MDHEN and CDR2 SYDVKM. The V end lost 3 bases, the J end lost 7 bases, and 21 bases lay between the germline ends. The CDR3 has 16 amino acids. This CDR3 reads CASSFFVGGSAIEAFF. CDR3 nucleotide sequence: TGTGCCAGCAGTTTTTTTGTTGGTGGCAGCGCCATTGAAGCTTTCTTT.

The chain has TRBV7-2 and TRBJ1-6, with 10 positions matching TRBD1. Trimming removed 5 bases from V and 4 bases from J; junction bases left unmatched: 5. The CDR3 runs 16 residues. The germline V gene encodes CDR1 SGHTA and CDR2 FQGNSA. The CDR3 region is CASSQDRGSYNSPLHF. CDR3 coding DNA: TGTGCCAGCAGCCAGGACAGGGGGAGTTATAATTCACCCCTCCACTTT.

The J gene is TRBJ1-1, the V gene TRBV3-1 (or the pseudogene TRBV3-2); 7 nucleotides agree with TRBD1. Germline V CDR1 and CDR2: LGHDT, YNNKEL (reference sequence). The V and J ends lost 6 bases and 4 bases, in that order; junction bases with no gene match: 8. This CDR3 is built from 14 residues. Here the CDR3 DNA reads TGTGCCAGCAGGTCCCTCCCAGGGGGCACTGAAGCTTTCTTT. It specifies CASRSLPGGTEAFF.

The chain links TRBV5-4 to TRBJ2-7, with D perhaps matching TRBD1 (5 bases). The CDR3 is 12 residues long. CDR1 is SGHNT, CDR2 YYREEE, per germline (reference sequence). Trimming removed 5 bases at V and 6 bases at J, with 12 bases between. DNA of the CDR3: TGTGCCAGCAGTTCAGGGTTCGGCGAGCAGTACTTC. This encodes CASSSGFGEQYF.

The rearrangement links TRBV4-1 to TRBJ2-4; TRBD1 aligns across 10 bases. Germline V gene data show CDR1 as MGHRA and CDR2 as YSYEKL. V was clipped by 3 bases and J by 4 bases; unmatched bases: 9. The CDR3 spans 17 residues. The CDR3 spells CASSQVPGQGIKNIQYF. The CDR3 DNA reads TGCGCCAGCAGCCAGGTACCGGGACAGGGGATTAAAAACATTCAGTACTTC.

The sample holds one count of this clone. This chain connects TRBV7-9 to TRBJ2-7; 13 nucleotides line up with TRBD2. Losses at the gene ends were 6 bases for V and 3 bases for J; bases not matched to a gene: 5. The CDR3 runs 15 residues. Germline V lookup: CDR1 SEHNR, CDR2 FQNEAQ (reference sequence). CDR3 bases: TGTGCCAGCAGACGGACTAGCGGGAGCTTCTACGAGCAGTACTTC. This sequence encodes CASRRTSGSFYEQYF.

The CDR3 DNA reads as TGCAGCGCCGGACAGGAGGGTGGCTACACCTTC. It translates to CSAGQEGGYTF. The gene calls are TRBV29-1 and TRBJ1-2; TRBD1 aligns across 7 bases. Per germline, CDR1 SQVTM and CDR2 ANQGSEA. The CDR3 totals 11 residues. V trimming: 7 bases; J trimming: 7 bases; junction bases outside the gene matches: 6.

J is TRBJ1-2 and V is TRBV3-1 (or the pseudogene TRBV3-2), with TRBD1 as a possible D gene (6 bases). Germline CDR1 LGHDT, CDR2 YNNKEL (reference sequence). The length of the CDR3 is 14 residues. Trimming took 2 bases from V and 4 from J, leaving 11 bases between them. The CDR3: CASSQILTGYGYTF. CDR3 in DNA: TGTGCCAGCAGCCAAATCTTGACAGGCTATGGCTACACCTTC.

This chain uses TRBV2 with TRBJ1-2, with D possibly being TRBD1 (6 bases). V shed 1 base and J shed 1 base, with 10 bases lying between them. This CDR3 has 15 residues. Germline V lookup: CDR1 SNHLY, CDR2 FYNNEI. CDR3 protein: CASSEGRGLNYGYTF. The CDR3 DNA follows: TGTGCCAGCAGTGAAGGCAGGGGTCTTAACTATGGCTACACCTTC.

The gene calls are TRBV21-1 and TRBJ2-5; TRBD1 is the table's D call and was not checked against the DNA. TRBV21-1 is noted as a pseudogene. This CDR3 contains 15 residues. The CDR3 protein is CASSKTTGGEETQYF. CDR3 in DNA: TGTGCCAGCAGCAAAACGACAGGGGGAGAAGAGACCCAGTACTTC.

This chain connects TRBV6-5 to TRBJ1-2; TRBD1 matches 7 bases. V lost 6 bases, J lost 10 bases, and 14 bases stayed unmatched. CDR1 and CDR2 (germline): MNHEY, SVGAGI. CDR3 size: 14 residues. CDR3 sequence (DNA): TGTGCCAGCAGGGATGGGACAGCTTGGCTATCCTACACCTTC. This translates into CASRDGTAWLSYTF.

The V call is TRBV5-1, the J call TRBJ2-5; TRBD2 aligns across 7 bases. V trimming: 4 bases; J trimming: 4 bases; junction bases outside the gene matches: 10. The CDR3 contains 15 residues. The germline CDR1 and CDR2 sequences are SGHRS and YFSETQ. CDR3 coding DNA: TGCGCCAGCAGCCGCCTTGGGGGGAGGGGAGAGACCCAGTACTTC. Its translation: CASSRLGGRGETQYF. The variable domain in full, with the rest retrieved from reference TRBV5-1 and TRBJ2-5, is KAGVTQTPRYLIKTRGQQVTLSCSPISGHRSVSWYQQTPGQGLQFLFEYFSETQRNKGNFPGRFSGRQFSNSRSEMNVSTLELGDSALYLCASSRLGGRGETQYFGPGTRLLVL.

The chain recombines TRBV18 with TRBJ2-2; TRBD1 matches at 8 bases. Germline lookup yields CDR1 KGHSH and CDR2 LQKENI. The CDR3 contains 14 residues. Trimming took 2 bases from V and 6 from J; bases not matched to a gene: 2. CDR3 DNA sequence: TGTGCCAGCTCACCAGGACAGGGCTCCGGGGAGCTGTTTTTT. Encoded protein: CASSPGQGSGELFF.

With regard to this clone: The sample has other DNA sequences that encode this CDR3 too. The DNA for the CDR3 is TGTGCCAGCAGCGTTGGACAGGGAGCCTACGAGCAGTACTTC. This codes for CASSVGQGAYEQYF. V usage is TRBV27 and J usage is TRBJ2-7; TRBD1 agrees at 8 bases. The CDR3 extends over 14 amino acids. V lost 6 bases and J lost 2; bases outside the gene matches: 6. In germline, CDR1 is MNHEY, CDR2 SMNVEV (reference sequence).

The V gene is TRBV27, the J gene TRBJ2-1; TRBD1 agrees at 10 bases. This CDR3 comprises 18 residues. Germline trimming cut 5 bases from V and 9 bases from J; bases unmatched to any gene: 19. CDR1 and CDR2 from the germline V gene are MNHEY and SMNVEV (reference sequence). The CDR3 DNA reads TGTGCCAGCAGTCAAACACCCCGGACTAGGACAGGGGGTGGTGAGCAGTTCTTC. This gives the protein CASSQTPRTRTGGGEQFF.

At least ten counts were recorded for this clone. V is TRBV6-6 and J is TRBJ2-1; 12 bases agree with TRBD2. This CDR3 spans 16 amino acids. Per germline, CDR1 MNHNY and CDR2 SVGAGI (reference sequence). The V and J ends lost 5 bases and 4 bases, in that order; junction bases with no gene match: 6. The CDR3 DNA sequence: TGTGCCAGCAGTCGACTAGCGGGAGAAGGGTACAATGAGCAGTTCTTC. Protein sequence: CASSRLAGEGYNEQFF.

The rearrangement links TRBV5-4 to TRBJ2-3; D is perhaps TRBD1 (6 bases). CDR3 size: 14 residues. Germline V gene sequence: CDR1 SGHNT, CDR2 YYREEE (reference sequence). V dropped 4 bases and J dropped 0 bases, with 9 bases sitting between them. CDR3 bases: TGTGCCAGCAGCCTAGGGGGTAGCACAGATACGCAGTATTTT. As protein: CASSLGGSTDTQYF.

The sample holds a few counts of this clone. The chain uses TRBV7-9 and TRBJ1-1; the match to TRBD1 covers 10 bases. After removal of 5 bases from V and 3 bases from J, the junction contained 9 bases not matched to a gene. The CDR3 covers 16 residues. Germline assignment: CDR1 SEHNR and CDR2 FQNEAQ (reference sequence). The CDR3 loop is CASSPREGTGDTEAFF. The CDR3 nucleotides read TGTGCCAGCAGCCCGCGGGAAGGGACAGGGGACACTGAAGCTTTCTTT.

The J gene is TRBJ1-5, the V gene TRBV7-2; 8 bases are a match to TRBD1. Trimming at V came to 5 bases and at J to 7 bases, leaving 10 bases not matched to a gene. The CDR3 is 15 residues long. Germline-derived CDR1 and CDR2 are SGHTA and FQGNSA. CDR3 DNA sequence: TGTGCCAGCAGCCAAAGGGGACAGGAGGACCAGCCCCAGCATTTT. It translates to CASSQRGQEDQPQHF.